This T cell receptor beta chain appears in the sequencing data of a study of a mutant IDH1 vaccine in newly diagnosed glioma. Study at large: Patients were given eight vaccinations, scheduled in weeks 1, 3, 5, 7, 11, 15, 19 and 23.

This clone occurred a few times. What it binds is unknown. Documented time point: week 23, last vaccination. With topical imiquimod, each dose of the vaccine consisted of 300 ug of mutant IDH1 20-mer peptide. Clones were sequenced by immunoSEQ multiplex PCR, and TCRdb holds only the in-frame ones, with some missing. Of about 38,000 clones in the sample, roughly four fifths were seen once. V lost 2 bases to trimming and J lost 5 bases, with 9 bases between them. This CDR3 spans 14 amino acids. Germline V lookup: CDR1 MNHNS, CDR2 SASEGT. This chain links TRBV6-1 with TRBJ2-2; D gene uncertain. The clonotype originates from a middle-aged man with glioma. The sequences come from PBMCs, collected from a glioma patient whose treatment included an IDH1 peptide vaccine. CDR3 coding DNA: TGTGCCAGCAGTGAAACCAGATGGACCGGGGAGCTGTTTTTT. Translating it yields CASSETRWTGELFF.